The source of this TCR beta chain is a study of Graves' ophthalmopathy and Graves' hyperthyroidism. Study information: Blood was drawn at initial diagnosis, before any treatment.

This clonotype was counted many times. Its antigen is unidentified. The study's findings and limits: Most expanded thyroid clonotypes above 0.001 frequency also appeared in blood.

All donors with ophthalmopathy were recorded as having moderate-to-severe activity, CAS ≥3, NOSPECS ≥4 and a duration under 3 months. Clinicians diagnosed using symptoms, serum thyroxine, TRAb, thyroid ultrasound and orbital computed tomography. This CDR3 is 18 amino acids long. Germline trimming cut 4 bases from V and 0 bases from J; bases unmatched to any gene: 7. The germline V gene encodes CDR1 SGHTA and CDR2 FQGTGA. For repertoire sequencing, the TCR beta CDR3 regions were amplified from RNA transcripts. HTBI-primed first-round RT-PCR preceded second-round multiplex PCR. In TCRdb, the multiplex PCR reads were re-called with MiXCR into one record per CDR3 protein. The data show approximately 150,000 distinct CDR3 sequences, 35% to 45% seen once.

The sample comprised peripheral blood. The genes are TRBV7-3 and TRBJ2-2; 11 nucleotides align to TRBD2. The TCR originated in a man aged 25-40 years with Graves' ophthalmopathy. The CDR3 spells CASSWRASGRSNTGELFF. CDR3 DNA sequence: TGTGCCAGCAGCTGGAGGGCTAGCGGGAGGTCGAACACCGGGGAGCTGTTTTTT.